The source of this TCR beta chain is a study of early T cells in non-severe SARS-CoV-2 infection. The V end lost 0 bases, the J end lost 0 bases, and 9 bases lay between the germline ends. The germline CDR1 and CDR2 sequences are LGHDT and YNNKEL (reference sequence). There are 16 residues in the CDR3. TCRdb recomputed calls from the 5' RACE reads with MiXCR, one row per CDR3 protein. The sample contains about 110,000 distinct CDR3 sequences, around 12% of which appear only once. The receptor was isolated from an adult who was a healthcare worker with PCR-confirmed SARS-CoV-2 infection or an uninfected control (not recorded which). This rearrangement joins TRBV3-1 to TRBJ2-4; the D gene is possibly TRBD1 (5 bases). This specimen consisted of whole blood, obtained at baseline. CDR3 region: CASSQELDKAKNIQYF. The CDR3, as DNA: TGTGCCAGCAGCCAAGAGTTGGACAAAGCCAAAAACATTCAGTACTTC.